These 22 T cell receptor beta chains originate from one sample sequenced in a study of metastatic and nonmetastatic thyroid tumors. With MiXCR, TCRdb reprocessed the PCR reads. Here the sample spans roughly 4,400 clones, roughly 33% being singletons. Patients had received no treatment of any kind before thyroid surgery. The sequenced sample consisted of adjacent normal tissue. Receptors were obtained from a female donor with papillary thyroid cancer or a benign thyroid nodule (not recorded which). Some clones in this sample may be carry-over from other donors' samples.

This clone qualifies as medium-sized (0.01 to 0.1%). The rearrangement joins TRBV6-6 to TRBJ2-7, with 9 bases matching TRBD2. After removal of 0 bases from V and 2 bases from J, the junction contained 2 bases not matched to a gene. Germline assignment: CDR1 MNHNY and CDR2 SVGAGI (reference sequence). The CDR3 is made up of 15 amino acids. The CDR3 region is CASSYSIAGAYEQYF. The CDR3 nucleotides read TGTGCCAGCAGTTACTCGATAGCGGGGGCCTACGAGCAGTACTTC.

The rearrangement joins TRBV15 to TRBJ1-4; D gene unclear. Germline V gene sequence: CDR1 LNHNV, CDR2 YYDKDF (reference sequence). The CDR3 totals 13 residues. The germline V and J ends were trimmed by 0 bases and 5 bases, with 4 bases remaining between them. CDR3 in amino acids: CATSRDRNEKLFF. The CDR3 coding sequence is TGTGCCACCAGCAGAGACAGGAATGAAAAACTGTTTTTT.

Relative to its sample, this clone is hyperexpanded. The CDR3 is CATSPGDLYEQYF. The CDR3 coding sequence is TGTGCCACCAGCCCAGGGGACCTCTACGAGCAGTACTTC. The chain combines TRBV24-1 with TRBJ2-7, with D maybe TRBD1 (6 bases). V was cut by 7 bases and J by 3 bases, with 12 bases left in between. Per germline, CDR1 KGHDR and CDR2 SFDVKD. The CDR3 totals 13 residues.

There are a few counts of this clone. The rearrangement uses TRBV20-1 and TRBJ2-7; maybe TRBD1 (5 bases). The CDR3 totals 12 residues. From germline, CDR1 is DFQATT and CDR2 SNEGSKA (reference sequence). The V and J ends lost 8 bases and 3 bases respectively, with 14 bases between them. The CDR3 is CSKTDISYEQYF. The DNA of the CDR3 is TGCAGTAAAACGGACATTAGCTACGAGCAGTACTTC.

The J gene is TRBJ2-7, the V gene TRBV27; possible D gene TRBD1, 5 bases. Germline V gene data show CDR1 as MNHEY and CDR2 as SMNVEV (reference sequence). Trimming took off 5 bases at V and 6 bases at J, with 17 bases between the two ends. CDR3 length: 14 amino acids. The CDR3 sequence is CASSLRLMGPEQYF. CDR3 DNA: TGTGCCAGCAGTCTACGCCTGATGGGGCCCGAGCAGTACTTC.

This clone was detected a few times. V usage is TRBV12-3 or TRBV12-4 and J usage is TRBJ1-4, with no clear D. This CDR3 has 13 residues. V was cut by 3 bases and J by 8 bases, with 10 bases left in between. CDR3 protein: CASSLGAREKLFF. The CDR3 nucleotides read TGTGCCAGCAGTTTGGGAGCTAGGGAAAAACTGTTTTTT.

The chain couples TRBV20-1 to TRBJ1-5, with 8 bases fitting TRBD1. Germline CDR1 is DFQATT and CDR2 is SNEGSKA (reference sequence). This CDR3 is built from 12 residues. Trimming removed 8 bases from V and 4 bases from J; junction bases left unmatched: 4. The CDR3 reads CSPGQANQPQHF. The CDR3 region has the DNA TGCAGTCCGGGACAGGCTAATCAGCCCCAGCATTTT.

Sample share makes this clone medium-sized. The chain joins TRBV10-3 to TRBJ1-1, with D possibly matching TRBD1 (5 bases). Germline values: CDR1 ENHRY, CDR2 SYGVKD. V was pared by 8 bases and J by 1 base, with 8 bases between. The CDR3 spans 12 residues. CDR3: CAIRGGNTEAFF. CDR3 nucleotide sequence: TGTGCCATCCGGGGGGGGAACACTGAAGCTTTCTTT.

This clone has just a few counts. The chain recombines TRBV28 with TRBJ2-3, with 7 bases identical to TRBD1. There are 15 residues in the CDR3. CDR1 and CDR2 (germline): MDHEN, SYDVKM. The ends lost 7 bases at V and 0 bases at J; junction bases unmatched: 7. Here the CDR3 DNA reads TGTGCCAGCATTAACAGGGGCGGGAGCACAGATACGCAGTATTTT. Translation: CASINRGGSTDTQYF.

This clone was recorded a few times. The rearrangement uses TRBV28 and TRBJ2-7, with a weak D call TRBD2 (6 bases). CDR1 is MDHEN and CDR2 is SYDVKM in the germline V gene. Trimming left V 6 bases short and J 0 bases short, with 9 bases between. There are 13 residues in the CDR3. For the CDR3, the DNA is TGTGCCAGCAGACGCGGGGCCTCCTACGAGCAGTACTTC. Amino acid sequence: CASRRGASYEQYF.

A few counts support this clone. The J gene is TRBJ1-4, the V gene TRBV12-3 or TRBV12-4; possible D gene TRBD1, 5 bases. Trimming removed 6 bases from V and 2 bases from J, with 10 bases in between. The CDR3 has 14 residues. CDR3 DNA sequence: TGTGCCAGCAGCCTCAGGGAGACTAATGAAAAACTGTTTTTT. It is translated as CASSLRETNEKLFF.

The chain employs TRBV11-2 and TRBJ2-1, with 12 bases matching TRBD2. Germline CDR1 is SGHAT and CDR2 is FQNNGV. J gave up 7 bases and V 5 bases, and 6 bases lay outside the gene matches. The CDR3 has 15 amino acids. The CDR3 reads CASSQLAGGRNEQFF. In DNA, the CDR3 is TGTGCCAGCAGCCAACTAGCGGGAGGCCGGAATGAGCAGTTCTTC.

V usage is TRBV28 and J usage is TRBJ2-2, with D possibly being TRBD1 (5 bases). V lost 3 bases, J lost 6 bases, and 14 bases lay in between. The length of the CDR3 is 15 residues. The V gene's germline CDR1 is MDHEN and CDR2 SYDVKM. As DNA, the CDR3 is TGTGCCAGCAGTTTTGCCCAGGGATGGGCCGGGGAGCTGTTTTTT. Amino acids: CASSFAQGWAGELFF.

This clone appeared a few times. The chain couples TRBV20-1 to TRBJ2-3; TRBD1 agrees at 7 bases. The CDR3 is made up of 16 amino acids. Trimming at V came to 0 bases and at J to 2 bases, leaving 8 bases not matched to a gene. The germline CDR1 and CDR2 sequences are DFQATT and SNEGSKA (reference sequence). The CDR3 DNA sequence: TGCAGTGCTAGAGAGGGAGAGGGGGCTCTCACAGATACGCAGTATTTT. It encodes CSAREGEGALTDTQYF.

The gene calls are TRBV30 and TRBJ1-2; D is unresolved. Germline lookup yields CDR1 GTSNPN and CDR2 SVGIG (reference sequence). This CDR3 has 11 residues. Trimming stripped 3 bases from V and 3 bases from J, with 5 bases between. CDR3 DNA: TGTGCCTGGAGCTTTTACTATGGCTACACCTTC. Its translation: CAWSFYYGYTF.

The CDR3 coding sequence is TGCGTCCAAGCGGGCCCCGGGGAGCTGTTTTTT. Its protein is CVQAGPGELFF. The chain recombines TRBV4-1 with TRBJ2-2, with D possibly being TRBD2 (6 bases). The CDR3 contains 11 residues. Germline lookup yields CDR1 MGHRA and CDR2 YSYEKL.

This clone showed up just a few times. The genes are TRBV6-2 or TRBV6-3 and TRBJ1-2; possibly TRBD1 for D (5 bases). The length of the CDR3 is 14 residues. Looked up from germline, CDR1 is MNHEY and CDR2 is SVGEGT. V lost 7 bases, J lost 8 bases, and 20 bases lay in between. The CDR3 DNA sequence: TGTGCCAGCAATTCCCGAGACAGTCTCGAGGGCTACACCTTC. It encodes CASNSRDSLEGYTF.

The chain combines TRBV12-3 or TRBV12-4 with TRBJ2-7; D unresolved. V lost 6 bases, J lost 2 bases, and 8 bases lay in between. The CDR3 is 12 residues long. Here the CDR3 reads CASRPEAYEQYF. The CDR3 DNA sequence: TGTGCCAGCAGACCCGAGGCCTACGAGCAGTACTTC.

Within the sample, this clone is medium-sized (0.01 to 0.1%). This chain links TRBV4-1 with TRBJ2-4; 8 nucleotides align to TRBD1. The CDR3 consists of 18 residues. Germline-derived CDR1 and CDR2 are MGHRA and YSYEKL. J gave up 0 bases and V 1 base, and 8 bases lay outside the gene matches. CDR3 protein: CASSQVTQGVIAKNIQYF. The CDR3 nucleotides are TGCGCCAGCAGCCAAGTGACACAGGGGGTAATAGCCAAAAACATTCAGTACTTC.

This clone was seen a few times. For the CDR3, the DNA is TGTGCCAGCAGCTGGACAGGGGATGGGGCCAACGTCCTGACTTTC. Translated: CASSWTGDGANVLTF. The J gene is TRBJ2-6, the V gene TRBV28, with 9 bases fitting TRBD1. V shed 6 bases, J shed 3 bases, and the junction held 3 bases outside the gene matches. In germline, CDR1 is MDHEN, CDR2 SYDVKM. The CDR3 consists of 15 residues.

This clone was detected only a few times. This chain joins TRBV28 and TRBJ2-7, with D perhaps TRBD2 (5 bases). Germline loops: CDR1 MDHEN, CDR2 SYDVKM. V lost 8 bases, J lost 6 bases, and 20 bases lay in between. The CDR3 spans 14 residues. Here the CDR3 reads CASSHGVLLREQYF. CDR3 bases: TGTGCCAGCTCCCACGGGGTCCTCTTGCGCGAGCAGTACTTC.

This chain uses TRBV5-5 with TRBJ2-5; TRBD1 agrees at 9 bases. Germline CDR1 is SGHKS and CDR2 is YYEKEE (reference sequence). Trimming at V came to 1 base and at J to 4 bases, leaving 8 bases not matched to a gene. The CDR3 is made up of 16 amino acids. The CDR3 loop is CASSLTTGGGGETQYF. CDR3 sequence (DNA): TGTGCCAGCAGCTTGACCACAGGGGGCGGAGGAGAGACCCAGTACTTC.